This T cell receptor (beta chain) is from a study of molecular identifiers for immune sequencing clone quantification listed by TCRdb under 2018. A note on the overall study: For a replicate experiment, RNA from approximately 20,000 or 100,000 naive CD8 T cells was divided into five aliquots, of which four were sequenced. This methods study used CD8 T cells to benchmark TCR RNA copy counting and molecular-identifier clustering-based TCR repertoire sequencing (MIDCIRS). What the study reported, not specific to this receptor: Spiked-in Jurkat TCR RNA equal to a single cell's worth was reported to be detectable even within 1,200,000 naive CD8 T cells. The naive libraries included spiked-in Jurkat TCR RNA (around 10 copies' worth), and this RNA is not part of the donor repertoire. Without barcode sub-clustering, chimeric consensus sequences inflated TCR diversity; chimeras reached as high as 47%. In CMV-specific effector cells, over 99% of molecules were held by clones above 20 RNA copies, whereas under 1% of molecules were held by such clones in naive cells. Modeling estimated roughly 3.2 recovered TCR RNA copies per cell, compared with approximately 10 by digital PCR, which implies around 30% capture efficiency. The sizes of highly expanded clones could end up underestimated when identical TCR molecules share a barcode.

A few counts support this clonotype. Its binding antigen is unknown. No base-level quality is on record; no much larger clone is a single base apart. Libraries of naive CD8 T cells were built from anywhere between about 20,000 and 1,000,000 sorted cells, with 10%, 30% or 50% of the purified RNA used. Naive CD8 T cells were FACS-sorted as CD8+CD4-CCR7+CD45RA+ on a BD FACSAria II into RLT Plus buffer. Detection sensitivity was tested by spiking Jurkat RNA equal to roughly ten TCR copies' worth into samples containing roughly 19,000-1,000,000 naive CD8 T cells. CD8 T cells were enriched with RosetteSep CD8+ T Cell Enrichment Cocktail and Ficoll-Paque, followed by ACK red cell lysis. The CDR3 holds 14 amino acids from the cysteine to the phenylalanine. CDR3 DNA is the only sequence kept; it has 42 bases, read in frame from the first base. The germline V gene encodes CDR1 LGHNT and CDR2 FRNRAP. V is pruned by 7 bases and J by 2 bases, leaving 3 bases of the junction without a gene match.

Library construction relied on PCR. Sequencing took place on a NextSeq 500. Bulk TCR libraries were made following a previously described method, with the TCR primers given in Table S5. Purification of total RNA was performed with the Qiagen AllPrep DNA/RNA kit. Reads from multiple sequencing runs of the same library were pooled before analysis. The source study handled its data this way. Reads were retained only if their TCR constant sequence matched exactly, and those retained reads were trimmed to 150 nt and grouped according to their 12-nt molecular barcodes. Within each barcode group, reads were sub-clustered at a 15% Levenshtein threshold, and quality-weighted consensus sequences were built per RNA molecule. Non-functional sequences were filtered out, along with any lower-count sequence sitting one edit away from another sequence. Based on a fit of two negative binomial distributions, barcode sub-clusters having less than 20% of the maximum read count were discarded. The public reads were run again by TCRdb, first through fastp at Q25 and then through MiXCR, and only productive beta chains were kept. CDR3 protein duplicates are merged, each entry listing the most common genes and DNA. TCRdb's processing, not the authors' own work, is the source of the V and J calls. Present in this sample are some 580,000 distinct CDR3 sequences, 25% of which were seen just once. 0.78% of the sample is held by the ten biggest clonotypes.

The rearranged chain carries TRBV12-5 and TRBJ2-3; 10 nucleotides in the junction match TRBD1. The receptor's source is a human donor in good health. Some libraries in this study had Jurkat cell RNA spiked in. Material: naive CD8+ T cells from blood, with Jurkat cell RNA spiked in. The cell subset or site label of this sample denotes: FACS-sorted CD8+CD4-CCR7+CD45RA+ naive T cells. The bases read TGTGCTAGTGATGACAGGGGGCTCACAGATACGCAGTATTTT. This translates into CASDDRGLTDTQYF.